This TCR beta chain comes out of a study of T cell changes during pregnancy in multiple sclerosis. Clones were sequenced by immunoSEQ multiplex PCR, and TCRdb holds only the in-frame ones, with some missing. The sample has around 92,000 clones, about 93% seen once. The material sequenced was peripheral blood, taken in the first trimester of pregnancy. The sequence was obtained from a female donor with multiple sclerosis, enrolled in a pregnancy study.

The CDR3 loop reads CASSQDRASTDTQYF. The CDR3 DNA reads TGCGCCAGCAGCCAGGACAGGGCAAGCACAGATACGCAGTATTTT. This chain connects TRBV5-1 to TRBJ2-3; TRBD1 matches at 8 bases. The CDR3 extends over 15 amino acids. Trimming removed 4 bases from V and 0 bases from J; junction bases left unmatched: 4. Germline CDR1 and CDR2: SGHRS and YFSETQ.